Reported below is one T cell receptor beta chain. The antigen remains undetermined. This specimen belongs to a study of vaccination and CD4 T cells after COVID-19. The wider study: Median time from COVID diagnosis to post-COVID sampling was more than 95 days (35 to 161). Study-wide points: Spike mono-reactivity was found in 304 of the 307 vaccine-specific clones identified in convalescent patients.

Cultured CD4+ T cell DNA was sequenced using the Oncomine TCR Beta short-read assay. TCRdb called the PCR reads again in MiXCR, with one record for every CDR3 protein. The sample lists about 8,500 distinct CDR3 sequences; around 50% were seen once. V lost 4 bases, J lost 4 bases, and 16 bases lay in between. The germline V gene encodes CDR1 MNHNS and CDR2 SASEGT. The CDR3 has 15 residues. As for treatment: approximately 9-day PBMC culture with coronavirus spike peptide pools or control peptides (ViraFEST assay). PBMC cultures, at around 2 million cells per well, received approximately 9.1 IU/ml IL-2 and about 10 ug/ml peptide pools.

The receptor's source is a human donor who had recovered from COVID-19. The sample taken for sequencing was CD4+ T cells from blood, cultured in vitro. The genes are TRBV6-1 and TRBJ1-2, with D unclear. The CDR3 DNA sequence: TGTGCCAGCAGTGTCGATTCAAAGCTTTTCTATGGCTACACCTTC. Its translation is CASSVDSKLFYGYTF.